This T cell receptor beta chain emerged from a study of CD8 T cells in ankylosing spondylitis. V lost 2 bases and J 1 base, leaving 5 bases between the germline ends. The CDR3 loop spans 13 amino acids. Per germline, CDR1 LGHNA and CDR2 YNFKEQ. From the 5' RACE reads, TCRdb called clonotypes with MiXCR, one entry per CDR3 protein. Among some 130,000 distinct CDR3 sequences listed, roughly 15% were seen once. Ten or more counts support this clonotype. This receptor was taken from a female donor with ankylosing spondylitis or in good health (not recorded which). The sequencing input was blood, either unsorted or a sorted T cell fraction (not recorded which). J is TRBJ2-5 and V is TRBV4-2; D gene ambiguous. The CDR3 is CASSQTFQETQYF. In DNA form, the CDR3 reads TGTGCCAGCAGCCAAACATTCCAAGAGACCCAGTACTTC.